These 28 T cell receptor beta chains share one sample of origin, sequenced in a study of Ad26.COV2.S vaccination and SARS-CoV-2 variants. Sample treatment: 15 to 20 received Ad26.COV2.S at low or high dose, single or two shots; roughly five received placebo; per-sample allocation not given. Samples came from day 63 after the first vaccine or placebo injection. The method was immunoSEQ multiplex PCR; TCRdb's version includes in-frame clones alone and lacks a portion of them. Altogether roughly 300,000 clones are present, around 89% being singletons, with the ten largest covering around 5%. The sequencing here drew on peripheral blood, taken in a trial of Ad26.COV2.S vaccine versus placebo. The receptors stem from a person aged 18-65 years who received the Ad26.COV2.S COVID-19 vaccine or a placebo.

The chain couples TRBV5-3 to TRBJ1-5; D possibly corresponds to TRBD1 (6 bases). TRBV5-3 is recorded as an ORF, its role being uncertain. The germline V and J ends were trimmed by 8 bases and 3 bases, with 18 bases remaining between them. The CDR3 has 15 residues. DNA for the CDR3: TGTGCCAGGGGAGACGACAGGTACTTCAATCAGCCCCAGCATTTT. Residues: CARGDDRYFNQPQHF.

The CDR3 coding sequence is TGTGCCAGCAGCCAAGATACGGGAGCGAACACCGGGGAGCTGTTTTTT. Translating it yields CASSQDTGANTGELFF. The chain employs TRBV4-2 and TRBJ2-2, with D maybe TRBD2 (6 bases). The CDR3 is 16 amino acids. Germline V gene lookup returns CDR1 LGHNA and CDR2 YNFKEQ. V was cut by 0 bases and J by 0 bases, with 8 bases left in between.

The gene calls are TRBV4-1 and TRBJ1-1; D ambiguous. This CDR3 comprises 15 residues. V lost 0 bases and J lost 1, with 9 bases in between. Germline V gene lookup returns CDR1 MGHRA and CDR2 YSYEKL. DNA of the CDR3: TGCGCCAGCAGCCAAGATTGGTCGTCGAACACTGAAGCTTTCTTT. Its protein is CASSQDWSSNTEAFF.

The chain uses TRBV7-9 and TRBJ1-2, with D tentatively TRBD1 (5 bases). Germline V gene sequence: CDR1 SEHNR, CDR2 FQNEAQ (reference sequence). This CDR3 is 14 amino acids long. Trimming left V 7 bases short and J 5 bases short, with 17 bases between. The CDR3 here is CASTNRGARYGYTF. The CDR3, as DNA: TGTGCCAGCACCAATAGAGGGGCCCGGTATGGCTACACCTTC.

V and J are TRBV19 and TRBJ2-7, with TRBD1 identical over 9 bases. The J segment lost 2 bases and the V segment lost 5 bases, leaving 7 bases of the junction unmatched. The CDR3 runs to 15 residues. Germline V gene data show CDR1 as LNHDA and CDR2 as SQIVND (reference sequence). CDR3 nucleotides: TGTGCCAGTAGTCTCCGGGACAGGGAGACCTACGAGCAGTACTTC. Its translation: CASSLRDRETYEQYF.

The chain combines TRBV7-2 with TRBJ2-3; 8 bases align to TRBD2. Germline loops: CDR1 SGHTA, CDR2 FQGNSA. The CDR3 contains 14 residues. The J segment lost 6 bases and the V segment lost 5 bases, leaving 7 bases of the junction unmatched. The CDR3 is CASSPRTSRDTQYF. CDR3 in DNA: TGTGCCAGCAGCCCGCGGACTAGCAGGGATACGCAGTATTTT.

The chain couples TRBV5-7 to TRBJ1-5, with D tentatively TRBD1 (5 bases). TRBV5-7 counts as an open reading frame of uncertain function. This CDR3 contains 15 residues. Deletions cut 6 bases from V and 1 base from J, with 14 bases between. The CDR3: CASNRRGKSNQPQHF. DNA of the CDR3: TGTGCCAGCAACCGGCGGGGGAAGAGCAATCAGCCCCAGCATTTT.

V usage is TRBV9 and J usage is TRBJ2-5; 8 nucleotides match TRBD1. The trim removed 2 bases at V and 5 bases at J, leaving 8 bases unmatched. CDR1 SGDLS and CDR2 YYNGEE come from the germline V gene. The CDR3 spans 15 residues. CDR3 DNA: TGTGCCAGCAGCGTCGGACAGGGAATGTGGGAGACCCAGTACTTC. This codes for CASSVGQGMWETQYF.

The count of this clone is one. The chain joins TRBV2 to TRBJ1-6, with D hard to call. This CDR3 has 14 amino acids. V was clipped by 7 bases and J by 0 bases, with 7 bases between them. Germline V lookup: CDR1 SNHLY, CDR2 FYNNEI. This CDR3 reads CASTGDSYNSPLHF. The CDR3 DNA is TGTGCCAGCACGGGAGACTCCTATAATTCACCCCTCCACTTT.

The chain is built from TRBV5-1 and TRBJ2-5; 8 bases fit TRBD1. Germline V lookup: CDR1 SGHRS, CDR2 YFSETQ. This CDR3 has 16 residues. V shed 2 bases and J 0 bases; nucleotides not matched to a gene: 6. The CDR3 spells CASSFGNRGYQETQYF. CDR3 DNA sequence: TGCGCCAGCAGCTTCGGAAACAGGGGGTACCAAGAGACCCAGTACTTC.

The chain carries TRBV6-5 and TRBJ1-6, with D unclear. Trimming cost V 6 bases and J 7 bases, with 10 bases left between them. From germline, CDR1 is MNHEY and CDR2 SVGAGI. CDR3 length: 13 residues. CDR3 DNA: TGTGCCAGCAGGCTCGACCCGAATTCACCCCTCCACTTT. It yields the protein CASRLDPNSPLHF.

The chain couples TRBV3-1 (or the pseudogene TRBV3-2) to TRBJ2-5; D gene unclear. Germline V gene data show CDR1 as LGHDT and CDR2 as YNNKEL (reference sequence). This CDR3 is built from 13 residues. Trimming left V 0 bases short and J 5 bases short, with 7 bases between. The chain's CDR3 is CASSQEAVETQYF. The CDR3 region has the DNA TGTGCCAGCAGCCAAGAAGCCGTGGAGACCCAGTACTTC.

The chain links TRBV7-9 to TRBJ2-1, with 8 bases fitting TRBD2. J lost 9 bases, V lost 1 base, and 8 bases had no gene match. In germline, CDR1 is SEHNR, CDR2 FQNEAQ (reference sequence). This CDR3 is 15 amino acids long. CDR3 in DNA: TGTGCCAGCAGCTTAGTGGGGACTAGGAGTAGTGAGCAGTTCTTC. Its translation: CASSLVGTRSSEQFF.

The chain employs TRBV27 and TRBJ1-1; D remains unclear. The CDR3 extends over 16 amino acids. Germline loops: CDR1 MNHEY, CDR2 SMNVEV (reference sequence). Trimming stripped 5 bases from V and 1 base from J, with 17 bases between. CDR3 loop: CASSLRARTENTEAFF. The CDR3 DNA reads TGTGCCAGCAGTCTCCGCGCCCGGACTGAGAACACTGAAGCTTTCTTT.

This rearrangement joins TRBV5-4 to TRBJ2-7, with D perhaps TRBD2 (6 bases). Germline-derived CDR1 and CDR2 are SGHNT and YYREEE (reference sequence). Trimming left V 0 bases short and J 3 bases short, with 13 bases between. The CDR3 length is 15 residues. The CDR3 DNA reads TGTGCCAGCAGCTTGGAGGCGGGGAAACGCTACGAGCAGTACTTC. It codes for CASSLEAGKRYEQYF.

The sample holds one count of this clone. The V gene is TRBV9, the J gene TRBJ2-5; possibly TRBD1 for D (6 bases). Trimming stripped 0 bases from V and 5 bases from J, with 11 bases between. Germline lookup yields CDR1 SGDLS and CDR2 YYNGEE. The CDR3 runs 14 residues. This CDR3 reads CASSVGQARETQYF. CDR3 DNA: TGTGCCAGCAGCGTAGGACAGGCGCGCGAGACCCAGTACTTC.

This clone was seen just once. This sequence joins TRBV6-5 and TRBJ2-3, with 8 nucleotides matching TRBD1. Losses at the gene ends were 8 bases for V and 2 bases for J; bases not matched to a gene: 9. CDR1 and CDR2 (germline): MNHEY, SVGAGI. The CDR3 runs 15 residues. Here the CDR3 reads CASVPGTGDTDTQYF. CDR3 DNA sequence: TGTGCCAGCGTACCTGGGACAGGAGACACAGATACGCAGTATTTT.

The chain links TRBV4-1 to TRBJ2-7, with D unclear. The CDR3 covers 15 residues. Germline V CDR1 and CDR2: MGHRA, YSYEKL. V was pared by 4 bases and J by 1 base, with 14 bases between. CDR3: CASSPPSTGSYEQYF. In DNA form, the CDR3 reads TGCGCCAGCAGCCCCCCCTCTACCGGATCCTACGAGCAGTACTTC.

The chain links TRBV27 to TRBJ2-7; D is undetermined. The CDR3 extends over 11 amino acids. The V and J ends lost 8 bases and 6 bases respectively, with 11 bases between them. The germline V gene encodes CDR1 MNHEY and CDR2 SMNVEV (reference sequence). The CDR3 region has the DNA TGTGCCAGCGGGCAGGCCGCCGAGCAGTACTTC. Translation gives CASGQAAEQYF.

V is TRBV11-2 and J is TRBJ1-2; 10 nucleotides line up with TRBD1. CDR3 length: 16 amino acids. Germline trimming cut 5 bases from V and 2 bases from J; bases unmatched to any gene: 8. Germline values: CDR1 SGHAT, CDR2 FQNNGV. The CDR3 DNA reads as TGTGCCAGCAGCCAGGGTGGGACAGGGGCGAACTATGGCTACACCTTC. It specifies CASSQGGTGANYGYTF.

The rearrangement joins TRBV27 to TRBJ2-7, with D perhaps TRBD1 (6 bases). Germline loops: CDR1 MNHEY, CDR2 SMNVEV (reference sequence). Trimming removed 5 bases from V and 6 bases from J, with 11 bases in between. CDR3 length: 12 amino acids. CDR3 sequence (DNA): TGTGCCAGCAGTCCACAGGGTGGCGAGCAGTACTTC. Residues: CASSPQGGEQYF.

This clone was seen once. Written as DNA, the CDR3 is TGTGCCAGCAGCTTAGCGGCCGTGGGTAACGGGGCCAACGTCCTGACTTTC. This translates into CASSLAAVGNGANVLTF. The chain joins TRBV7-9 to TRBJ2-6; D not certain. Per the germline V gene, CDR1 is SEHNR and CDR2 is FQNEAQ (reference sequence). CDR3 length: 17 amino acids. Trimming took off 0 bases at V and 4 bases at J, with 13 bases between the two ends.

The rearrangement links TRBV9 to TRBJ2-7; the match to TRBD2 covers 10 bases. J was trimmed by 3 bases and V by 1 base; bases with no gene match: 1. Germline CDR1 SGDLS, CDR2 YYNGEE. This CDR3 has 14 residues. CDR3 sequence reads: CASSVSSGSYEQYF. In DNA form, the CDR3 reads TGTGCCAGCAGCGTATCTAGCGGGAGCTACGAGCAGTACTTC.

The V call is TRBV6-5, the J call TRBJ2-1, with D hard to call. Trimming removed 5 bases at V and 6 bases at J, with 11 bases between. The CDR3 loop spans 13 amino acids. The germline V gene has CDR1 MNHEY and CDR2 SVGAGI. DNA for the CDR3: TGTGCCAGCAGTAACCCCCCCGGCAATGAGCAGTTCTTC. It specifies CASSNPPGNEQFF.

J is TRBJ2-5 and V is TRBV19; tentative D call: TRBD1 (6 bases). CDR3 length: 16 residues. V was cut by 3 bases and J by 5 bases, with 19 bases left in between. Germline CDR1 is LNHDA and CDR2 is SQIVND (reference sequence). The CDR3: CASSIGQNRAGETQYF. The CDR3 nucleotides are TGTGCCAGTAGTATCGGACAAAACAGGGCCGGGGAGACCCAGTACTTC. Full variable domain (missing parts from reference TRBV19 and TRBJ2-5): DGGITQSPKYLFRKEGQNVTLSCEQNLNHDAMYWYRQDPGQGLRLIYYSQIVNDFQKGDIAEGYSVSREKKESFPLTVTSAQKNPTAFYLCASSIGQNRAGETQYFGPGTRLLVL.

This clone has more than one count but fewer than ten. This rearrangement joins TRBV2 to TRBJ1-2, with D possibly matching TRBD1 (5 bases). The CDR3 totals 14 residues. The germline CDR1 and CDR2 sequences are SNHLY and FYNNEI. V lost 5 bases and J lost 6, with 16 bases in between. The CDR3 bases are TGTGCCAGCAGTATAAGCAGGGACGCGAATGGCTACACCTTC. It is translated as CASSISRDANGYTF.

V and J are TRBV5-6 and TRBJ1-2; D remains unclear. V lost 1 base, J lost 6 bases, and 13 bases lay in between. The germline CDR1 and CDR2 sequences are SGHDT and YYEEEE. The CDR3 contains 14 residues. The CDR3 bases are TGTGCCAGCAGCTTGTACCAGGTCTTGAATGGCTACACCTTC. It yields the protein CASSLYQVLNGYTF.

The V and J genes are TRBV6-5 and TRBJ2-7, with D perhaps given as TRBD1 or TRBD2 (6 bases each). The CDR3 contains 14 residues. Between the trimmed V and J ends, which lost 6 bases and 3 bases, there was a span of 15 bases. Per the germline V gene, CDR1 is MNHEY and CDR2 is SVGAGI. The DNA of the CDR3 is TGTGCCAGCAGGCCACAGGGAGGCGTCTACGAGCAGTACTTC. It is translated as CASRPQGGVYEQYF.